The 15 T cell receptor beta chains listed next were all sequenced from one sample in a study of blood T cell repertoires in COVID-19. Method: immunoSEQ multiplex PCR; TCRdb's copy keeps in-frame clones and lacks some. The table has about 480,000 clones, about 85% seen once. The sequenced sample consisted of PBMCs or T cells enriched from blood (not recorded which). Every receptor here comes from a woman younger than 30 with acute COVID-19.

V usage is TRBV11-2 and J usage is TRBJ2-3; tentative D call: TRBD1 (6 bases). Germline V gene sequence: CDR1 SGHAT, CDR2 FQNNGV. V was cut by 5 bases and J by 2 bases, with 14 bases left in between. The CDR3 length is 15 residues. The CDR3 loop is CASSRRDTYTDTQYF. Written as DNA, the CDR3 is TGTGCCAGCAGCAGACGGGACACCTACACAGATACGCAGTATTTT.

In this sample, this clone turned up a few times. This chain connects TRBV7-2 to TRBJ1-1, with TRBD1 as a possible D gene (5 bases). Germline lookup yields CDR1 SGHTA and CDR2 FQGNSA. The CDR3 is made up of 15 amino acids. The V and J ends lost 1 base and 0 bases respectively, with 9 bases between them. In nucleotides, the CDR3 is TGTGCCAGCAGCTTAGGCCAGGGTTTGAACACTGAAGCTTTCTTT. Residues: CASSLGQGLNTEAFF.

The chain carries TRBV10-2 and TRBJ2-7; the match to TRBD2 covers 7 bases. Germline CDR1 WSHSY, CDR2 SAAADI. The CDR3 runs 13 residues. V lost 8 bases and J lost 0; bases outside the gene matches: 4. The CDR3 DNA sequence: TGCGCCAGCCTCGGGGGGAGCTCCTACGAGCAGTACTTC. This sequence encodes CASLGGSSYEQYF.

This clone has just one count. V is TRBV3-1 (or the pseudogene TRBV3-2) and J is TRBJ2-1, with 9 nucleotides matching TRBD2. Germline CDR1 reads LGHDT; CDR2 reads YNNKEL (reference sequence). V lost 1 base, J lost 5 bases, and 6 bases stayed unmatched. The CDR3 consists of 16 residues. The CDR3: CASSQVGAGGHNEQFF. The CDR3, as DNA: TGTGCCAGCAGCCAAGTAGGAGCGGGGGGTCACAATGAGCAGTTCTTC.

V is TRBV3-1 (or the pseudogene TRBV3-2) and J is TRBJ2-7; 7 positions match TRBD1. V was pared by 5 bases and J by 2 bases, with 3 bases of the junction left unmatched. This CDR3 comprises 13 residues. CDR1 LGHDT and CDR2 YNNKEL come from the germline V gene (reference sequence). The CDR3 DNA reads TGTGCCAGCAGCACCGGGACAGCCTACGAGCAGTACTTC. The encoded protein is CASSTGTAYEQYF.

DNA for the CDR3: TGTGCCAGTCGCCCGGACAGTACCCGTCCGGGACAGGGTAGCGACACCATATATTTT. Amino acid sequence: CASRPDSTRPGQGSDTIYF. The V and J genes are TRBV4-2 and TRBJ1-3; 9 bases are shared with TRBD1. The germline V gene encodes CDR1 LGHNA and CDR2 YNFKEQ. The CDR3 has 19 amino acids. V lost 9 bases and J lost 8; bases outside the gene matches: 26.

The gene calls are TRBV7-8 and TRBJ2-1; 13 positions agree with TRBD2. V shed 1 base, J shed 8 bases, and the junction held 14 bases outside the gene matches. This CDR3 spans 19 amino acids. The germline V gene has CDR1 SGHVS and CDR2 FQNEAQ. CDR3 sequence reads: CASSLGSGTGTSGTHEQFF. The CDR3 DNA reads TGTGCCAGCAGCTTAGGCTCGGGCACCGGGACTAGCGGGACCCATGAGCAGTTCTTC.

The rearrangement joins TRBV2 to TRBJ2-2; D remains unclear. Germline V gives CDR1 SNHLY, CDR2 FYNNEI. V was pared by 8 bases and J by 2 bases, with 12 bases between. CDR3 size: 14 residues. CDR3 residues: CASLLRSNTGELFF. The DNA for the CDR3 is TGTGCCAGCCTCCTGAGGAGCAACACCGGGGAGCTGTTTTTT.

The chain is built from TRBV6-5 and TRBJ1-1; D is perhaps TRBD1 (6 bases). Trimming shortened V by 10 bases and J by 3 bases, and 18 bases separated the two germline ends. Germline CDR1 reads MNHEY; CDR2 reads SVGAGI. The CDR3 totals 14 residues. For the CDR3, the DNA is TGTGCCACTTCGAGACAGGAGGACGACACTGAAGCTTTCTTT. Protein: CATSRQEDDTEAFF.

The V gene is TRBV28, the J gene TRBJ2-3; D call uncertain. CDR1 MDHEN and CDR2 SYDVKM come from the germline V gene. The V gene lost 5 bases and the J gene lost 4 bases, with 13 bases spanning the gap. This CDR3 has 14 amino acids. In DNA form, the CDR3 reads TGTGCCAGCAGTCCCTTGCGGAGCTCAGATACGCAGTATTTT. The encoded protein is CASSPLRSSDTQYF.

The chain recombines TRBV27 with TRBJ2-4; 7 bases align to TRBD1. CDR3 length: 15 residues. The J segment lost 6 bases and the V segment lost 3 bases, leaving 8 bases of the junction unmatched. Germline CDR1 is MNHEY and CDR2 is SMNVEV (reference sequence). The CDR3 DNA sequence: TGTGCCAGCAGTTTCAACAGGGGCTCGGGAAACATTCAGTACTTC. Translated: CASSFNRGSGNIQYF.

This sequence joins TRBV6-2 or TRBV6-3 and TRBJ1-1; D is unclear. Germline CDR1 and CDR2: MNHEY and SVGEGT. The CDR3 has 12 residues. V was pared by 2 bases and J by 8 bases, with 9 bases between. CDR3 sequence: CASSYPALEAFF. DNA for the CDR3: TGTGCCAGCAGTTACCCCGCGTTGGAAGCTTTCTTT.

This chain links TRBV19 with TRBJ1-5; D call uncertain. Germline lookup yields CDR1 LNHDA and CDR2 SQIVND (reference sequence). Trimming removed 1 base at V and 0 bases at J, with 16 bases between. This CDR3 has 18 residues. The CDR3: CASSIAPLISSSNQPQHF. CDR3 coding DNA: TGTGCCAGTAGTATAGCCCCCCTCATCTCCAGTAGCAATCAGCCCCAGCATTTT.

Written as DNA, the CDR3 is TGCGCCAGCAGCCAAGATCTGAAGGCCTCGAGGTACACTGAAGCTTTCTTT. Amino acid sequence: CASSQDLKASRYTEAFF. The J gene is TRBJ1-1, the V gene TRBV4-1; no clear D. CDR3 length: 17 amino acids. V was cut by 0 bases and J by 3 bases, with 17 bases left in between. Germline CDR1 MGHRA, CDR2 YSYEKL.

The rearrangement uses TRBV11-2 and TRBJ1-1; 7 nucleotides align to TRBD1. Germline CDR1 is SGHAT and CDR2 is FQNNGV. V lost 0 bases, J lost 4 bases, and 5 bases stayed unmatched. The CDR3 is 15 residues long. The CDR3 coding sequence is TGTGCCAGCAGCTTAGATCGGGACAGACTCACTGAAGCTTTCTTT. The encoded protein is CASSLDRDRLTEAFF.